This T cell receptor (beta chain) was sequenced in a study of CD8 T cells in ankylosing spondylitis. Quantitative 5'-RACE was performed with molecular barcodes, and it yielded the TCR beta libraries. MiXCR, applied by TCRdb to the 5' RACE reads, yields one record per CDR3 protein. Of roughly 200,000 distinct CDR3 sequences in the sample, 9.5% to 15% are singletons; the top ten hold more than 15%. Study-wide results and caveats: A motif of under 10 highly homologous TCR beta variants was seen as apparently characteristic of ankylosing spondylitis blood. Enrichment of disease-linked clones was reportedly significant in matched ankylosing spondylitis synovial fluid.

A remark on this clonotype: Its cognate antigen is unknown.

The germline V gene has CDR1 SGHRS and CDR2 YFSETQ. The CDR3 covers 11 residues. The V end was cut by 5 bases, the J end by 1 base, with 3 bases between. The specimen sequenced was blood, either unsorted or a sorted T cell fraction (not recorded which). The V gene is TRBV5-1, the J gene TRBJ2-5, with D hard to call. The sequence was obtained from a male donor with ankylosing spondylitis or in good health (not recorded which). In nucleotides, the CDR3 is TGCGCCAGCAGATTCCAAGAGACCCAGTACTTC. This codes for CASRFQETQYF.